These 32 T cell receptor beta chains originate from one sample sequenced in a study of T cell clones after liver transplantation. Generated by immunoSEQ multiplex PCR, the TCRdb table keeps only in-frame clones and is missing some. The data show tens of thousands of clones, around 70% seen once. Source: CD4+ T cells from blood, taken at the 22-month timepoint. The receptors shown here come from a human patient who received a liver transplant. The graft donor may have contributed some T cells.

The chain joins TRBV11-1 to TRBJ2-2; 7 nucleotides align to TRBD2. CDR3 length equals 14 residues. The V and J ends lost 5 bases and 3 bases, in that order; junction bases with no gene match: 3. CDR1 SGHAT and CDR2 FQDESV come from the germline V gene (reference sequence). The CDR3 here is CASSRGGDTGELFF. CDR3 sequence (DNA): TGTGCCAGCAGCCGCGGGGGAGACACCGGGGAGCTGTTTTTT.

This chain links TRBV18 with TRBJ1-3; 7 nucleotides agree with TRBD1. The CDR3 runs 15 residues. Unmatched junction bases numbered 3, after V lost 3 bases and J lost 1 base. Germline CDR1 is KGHSH and CDR2 is LQKENI. CDR3 sequence: CASSPGTDSGNTIYF. The CDR3 bases are TGTGCCAGCTCACCCGGGACAGATTCTGGAAACACCATATATTTT.

This clone came up a few times. Written as DNA, the CDR3 is TGTGCCAGCAGCGTAGGTTCCAGGGAAGCTTTCTTT. Its protein product is CASSVGSREAFF. The chain uses TRBV9 and TRBJ1-1; D is ambiguous. Germline V CDR1 and CDR2: SGDLS, YYNGEE. Trimming removed 0 bases from V and 8 bases from J, with 8 bases in between. This CDR3 has 12 amino acids. Supplemented by reference TRBV9 and TRBJ1-1, the full variable domain reads DSGVTQTPKHLITATGQRVTLRCSPRSGDLSVYWYQQSLDQGLQFLIQYYNGEERAKGNILERFSAQQFPDLHSELNLSSLELGDSALYFCASSVGSREAFFGQGTRLTVV.

This chain links TRBV29-1 with TRBJ1-3; weak D call: TRBD1 (5 bases). Germline CDR1 is SQVTM and CDR2 is ANQGSEA. Deletions cut 4 bases from V and 2 bases from J, with 15 bases between. The CDR3 is made up of 15 amino acids. The chain's CDR3 is CSVVEGARTGNTIYF. In DNA, the CDR3 is TGCAGCGTTGTGGAAGGGGCAAGAACTGGAAACACCATATATTTT.

This rearrangement joins TRBV5-6 to TRBJ2-1; D not resolved. The CDR3 loop spans 17 amino acids. CDR1 and CDR2 (germline): SGHDT, YYEEEE. V gave up 1 base and J gave up 0 bases, with 14 bases separating them. The CDR3 region is CASSLQARLSSYNEQFF. The DNA of the CDR3 is TGTGCCAGCAGCTTGCAAGCCCGGCTAAGCTCCTACAATGAGCAGTTCTTC.

The CDR3 DNA follows: TGTGCCAGCAGCTTCCCGGGACTTCCCACGAGAGAGCAGTTCTTC. Its translation is CASSFPGLPTREQFF. V usage is TRBV7-9 and J usage is TRBJ2-1; a possible D gene is TRBD2 (6 bases). V gave up 3 bases and J gave up 10 bases, with 19 bases separating them. CDR3 size: 15 residues. CDR1 SEHNR and CDR2 FQNEAQ come from the germline V gene (reference sequence). The full variable domain, rest sourced from reference TRBV7-9 and TRBJ2-1, is DTGVSQNPRHKITKRGQNVTFRCDPISEHNRLYWYRQTLGQGPEFLTYFQNEAQLEKSRLLSDRFSAERPKGSFSTLEIQRTEQGDSAMYLCASSFPGLPTREQFFGPGTRLTVL.

The J gene is TRBJ1-2, the V gene TRBV7-2; no clear D gene. The germline gives CDR1 SGHTA, CDR2 FQGNSA. Trimming stripped 4 bases from V and 7 bases from J, with 22 bases between. This CDR3 has 16 residues. The CDR3 DNA follows: TGTGCCAGCAGCTCCCCCAGTGGGGTCCACCGAGGTGGCTACACCTTC. This translates into CASSSPSGVHRGGYTF.

This clone was counted only a few times. As DNA, the CDR3 is TGCGCCAGCAGTGCTAACAGAAACACCGGGGAGCTGTTTTTT. It yields the protein CASSANRNTGELFF. J is TRBJ2-2 and V is TRBV10-1; D unclear. In germline, CDR1 is WNHNN, CDR2 SYGVQD (reference sequence). This CDR3 is built from 14 residues. V lost 4 bases and J 2 bases, leaving 8 bases between the germline ends.

This chain uses TRBV19 with TRBJ2-6, with D possibly TRBD2 on 6 matching bases. Trimming left V 6 bases short and J 0 bases short, with 15 bases between. Germline lookup yields CDR1 LNHDA and CDR2 SQIVND (reference sequence). The CDR3 length is 17 residues. CDR3 residues: CASSPRLEYSGANVLTF. The CDR3 DNA is TGTGCCAGTAGCCCAAGACTAGAGTACTCTGGGGCCAACGTCCTGACTTTC.

The J gene is TRBJ1-2, the V gene TRBV5-1, with unresolved D. The CDR3 length is 16 residues. CDR1 is SGHRS and CDR2 is YFSETQ in the germline V gene. V gave up 1 base and J gave up 0 bases, with 13 bases separating them. In nucleotides, the CDR3 is TGCGCCAGCAGCTTGAGGGCGGACGGCGCTAACTATGGCTACACCTTC. Translation: CASSLRADGANYGYTF. Filled out from reference TRBV5-1 and TRBJ1-2, the complete variable domain reads KAGVTQTPRYLIKTRGQQVTLSCSPISGHRSVSWYQQTPGQGLQFLFEYFSETQRNKGNFPGRFSGRQFSNSRSEMNVSTLELGDSALYLCASSLRADGANYGYTFGSGTRLTVV.

The chain uses TRBV6-1 and TRBJ1-6, with 9 bases identical to TRBD1. In germline, CDR1 is MNHNS, CDR2 SASEGT. The V and J ends lost 6 bases and 14 bases, in that order; junction bases with no gene match: 14. The CDR3 runs to 15 residues. CDR3 sequence (DNA): TGTGCCAGCAGAGTCTCCGGGACAGGGTATGGGGCCCTCCACTTT. Encoded protein: CASRVSGTGYGALHF.

The chain is built from TRBV15 and TRBJ2-1; a possible D gene is TRBD2 (5 bases). The germline CDR1 and CDR2 sequences are LNHNV and YYDKDF (reference sequence). This CDR3 is built from 14 residues. CDR3 in DNA: TGTGCTATACGCGGTGGCGGGCGGGTCAATGAGCAGTTCTTC. Its protein product is CAIRGGGRVNEQFF.

V usage is TRBV2 and J usage is TRBJ2-3; TRBD2 agrees at 7 bases. J gave up 6 bases and V 7 bases, and 10 bases lay outside the gene matches. The CDR3 runs to 14 residues. Germline CDR1 and CDR2: SNHLY and FYNNEI. The CDR3 nucleotides read TGTGCCAGCAAGGCTAGCGGCGTTGAGGATACGCAGTATTTT. It specifies CASKASGVEDTQYF. Drawing the rest from reference TRBV2 and TRBJ2-3, the complete variable domain is EPEVTQTPSHQVTQMGQEVILRCVPISNHLYFYWYRQILGQKVEFLVSFYNNEISEKSEIFDDQFSVERPDGSNFTLKIRSTKLEDSAMYFCASKASGVEDTQYFGPGTRLTVL.

This clone is medium-sized (0.01 to 0.1%) by share. The rearrangement links TRBV19 to TRBJ1-5, with D possibly matching TRBD1 (5 bases). CDR3 length equals 12 residues. V gave up 7 bases and J gave up 5 bases, with 9 bases separating them. CDR1 and CDR2 from the germline V gene are LNHDA and SQIVND (reference sequence). CDR3 coding DNA: TGTGCCAGTACTATGGGGGATCAGCCCCAGCATTTT. Amino acids: CASTMGDQPQHF.

The J gene is TRBJ1-2, the V gene TRBV6-4; D unresolved. The CDR3 loop spans 14 amino acids. Germline CDR1 reads MRHNA; CDR2 reads SNTAGT. V was cut by 4 bases and J by 1 base, with 10 bases left in between. This chain's CDR3 is CASSVSADNYGYTF. The CDR3 nucleotides read TGTGCCAGCAGTGTATCCGCCGATAACTATGGCTACACCTTC.

V and J are TRBV9 and TRBJ2-1; the match to TRBD2 covers 14 bases. Germline V gene sequence: CDR1 SGDLS, CDR2 YYNGEE. V lost 4 bases to trimming and J lost 4 bases; unmatched junction nucleotides: 4. There are 16 residues in the CDR3. CDR3 amino acids: CASSIRTSGGYNEQFF. The CDR3 region has the DNA TGTGCCAGCAGCATTAGGACTAGCGGGGGGTACAATGAGCAGTTCTTC. The full variable domain, completed using reference TRBV9 and TRBJ2-1, is DSGVTQTPKHLITATGQRVTLRCSPRSGDLSVYWYQQSLDQGLQFLIQYYNGEERAKGNILERFSAQQFPDLHSELNLSSLELGDSALYFCASSIRTSGGYNEQFFGPGTRLTVL.

The chain joins TRBV6-1 to TRBJ1-4; 11 nucleotides line up with TRBD1. The germline CDR1 and CDR2 sequences are MNHNS and SASEGT. This CDR3 contains 14 residues. V lost 8 bases to trimming and J lost 7 bases; unmatched junction nucleotides: 6. CDR3 DNA sequence: TGTGCCAGCGTATCGGGACAGGGGGGTGAAAAACTGTTTTTT. Protein product: CASVSGQGGEKLFF.

The sample holds a few counts of this clone. This sequence joins TRBV6-5 and TRBJ2-5; D unresolved. CDR3 size: 12 residues. The germline V gene encodes CDR1 MNHEY and CDR2 SVGAGI. V lost 8 bases to trimming and J lost 0 bases, with 7 bases between them. For the CDR3, the DNA is TGTGCCAGCGGACCCAACCAAGAGACCCAGTACTTC. Translated: CASGPNQETQYF.

This clone was counted once. The V call is TRBV10-1, the J call TRBJ2-1; no clear D. The V end lost 3 bases, the J end lost 6 bases, and 18 bases lay between the germline ends. Germline CDR1 reads WNHNN; CDR2 reads SYGVQD (reference sequence). This CDR3 comprises 16 residues. CDR3 region: CASSESRVGRVNEQFF. The CDR3, as DNA: TGCGCCAGCAGTGAAAGCCGGGTGGGCCGGGTCAATGAGCAGTTCTTC.

Of note for this clone: Other DNA sequences in the sample encode the same CDR3. V and J are TRBV6-5 and TRBJ1-2, with TRBD1 identical over 11 bases. This CDR3 spans 15 amino acids. Per germline, CDR1 MNHEY and CDR2 SVGAGI. The V and J ends lost 4 bases and 7 bases, in that order; junction bases with no gene match: 8. CDR3 protein: CASSSRTGGDGGYTF. In DNA form, the CDR3 reads TGTGCCAGCAGTTCCCGGACAGGGGGCGACGGTGGCTACACCTTC.

The gene calls are TRBV6-6 and TRBJ2-7, with 7 bases identical to TRBD1. The CDR3 contains 15 residues. With V trimmed by 2 bases and J by 2 bases, 6 bases remained unmatched. Germline V lookup: CDR1 MNHNY, CDR2 SVGAGI (reference sequence). CDR3 in amino acids: CASSYLGTEAYEQYF. DNA of the CDR3: TGTGCCAGCAGTTACCTAGGGACAGAAGCCTACGAGCAGTACTTC.

The chain couples TRBV5-1 to TRBJ2-3, with D perhaps TRBD1 (5 bases). V lost 1 base, J lost 2 bases, and 11 bases lay in between. This CDR3 has 15 residues. CDR1 and CDR2 (germline): SGHRS, YFSETQ. DNA for the CDR3: TGCGCCAGCAGCTTGATAGGGGAAAACACAGATACGCAGTATTTT. Encoded protein: CASSLIGENTDTQYF. Looking up the rest from reference TRBV5-1 and TRBJ2-3 gives the full variable domain: KAGVTQTPRYLIKTRGQQVTLSCSPISGHRSVSWYQQTPGQGLQFLFEYFSETQRNKGNFPGRFSGRQFSNSRSEMNVSTLELGDSALYLCASSLIGENTDTQYFGPGTRLTVL.

This clone was seen more than once but under ten times. Additional DNA sequences in this sample encode the identical CDR3. The V call is TRBV5-5, the J call TRBJ2-1; 10 bases align to TRBD1. The length of the CDR3 is 15 residues. CDR1 is SGHKS and CDR2 is YYEKEE in the germline V gene (reference sequence). V dropped 2 bases and J dropped 5; count of bases not matched to a gene: 4. The CDR3 sequence: CASSFRGQGNNEQFF. The CDR3 DNA sequence: TGTGCCAGCAGCTTTCGGGGACAGGGGAACAATGAGCAGTTCTTC.

Only a few counts were recorded for this clone. The chain employs TRBV2 and TRBJ2-2; D is possibly TRBD1 (6 bases). Germline V lookup: CDR1 SNHLY, CDR2 FYNNEI. The CDR3 covers 15 residues. Trimming took off 4 bases at V and 5 bases at J, with 14 bases between the two ends. This CDR3 is CASSVEQGKTGELFF. CDR3 coding DNA: TGTGCCAGCAGTGTCGAACAGGGAAAAACCGGGGAGCTGTTTTTT.

This clone was seen more than once but under ten times. This chain uses TRBV18 with TRBJ1-6, with a possible D match to TRBD1 (6 bases). Trimming removed 3 bases at V and 5 bases at J, with 8 bases between. The CDR3 covers 14 residues. Germline values: CDR1 KGHSH, CDR2 LQKENI. DNA for the CDR3: TGTGCCAGCTCACCCACAGGGAATAATTCACCCCTCCACTTT. It encodes CASSPTGNNSPLHF.

The chain couples TRBV23-1 to TRBJ2-3, with D possibly TRBD2 on 6 matching bases. TRBV23-1 is assigned to the ORF class and has an uncertain function. The CDR3 extends over 15 amino acids. Trimming stripped 7 bases from V and 1 base from J, with 15 bases between. The CDR3 region is CASTTSRSGTDTQYF. As DNA, the CDR3 is TGCGCCAGCACCACTAGCCGTAGTGGCACAGATACGCAGTATTTT.

Here the CDR3 reads CSAREGKSQYF. The CDR3 nucleotides are TGCAGTGCTAGAGAGGGGAAGAGCCAGTACTTC. This sequence joins TRBV20-1 and TRBJ2-4, with D unclear. The germline V gene has CDR1 DFQATT and CDR2 SNEGSKA (reference sequence). The length of the CDR3 is 11 residues. V lost 0 bases and J 13 bases, leaving 10 bases between the germline ends.

The chain joins TRBV28 to TRBJ1-2; D gene uncertain. Germline lookup yields CDR1 MDHEN and CDR2 SYDVKM. There are 12 residues in the CDR3. V was clipped by 7 bases and J by 4 bases, with 10 bases between them. CDR3 protein: CASISKAYGYTF. The DNA for the CDR3 is TGTGCCAGCATCAGTAAGGCCTATGGCTACACCTTC.

This rearrangement joins TRBV2 to TRBJ1-5; D is unresolved. V was clipped by 7 bases and J by 7 bases, with 5 bases between them. The CDR3 length is 10 residues. From germline, CDR1 is SNHLY and CDR2 FYNNEI. The CDR3 sequence is CASTGQPQHF. The CDR3 nucleotides are TGTGCCAGCACGGGCCAGCCCCAGCATTTT.

The rearrangement uses TRBV28 and TRBJ2-7; tentative D call: TRBD2 (6 bases). The germline V gene has CDR1 MDHEN and CDR2 SYDVKM. The CDR3 sequence is 13 residues long. The V end lost 8 bases, the J end lost 2 bases, and 13 bases lay between the germline ends. The DNA of the CDR3 is TGTGCCAGCCGGAGGGATAGGACCTACGAGCAGTACTTC. This sequence encodes CASRRDRTYEQYF.

V is TRBV18 and J is TRBJ2-5; TRBD1 might be the D (6 bases). The germline V gene encodes CDR1 KGHSH and CDR2 LQKENI. V was trimmed by 2 bases and J by 5 bases, leaving 21 bases between them. This CDR3 region has 17 residues. CDR3 nucleotides: TGTGCCAGCTCACCAAATTTCGGGAAAGGGGGAAGTGAGACCCAGTACTTC. Its translation: CASSPNFGKGGSETQYF. Supplemented by reference TRBV18 and TRBJ2-5, the full variable domain reads NAGVMQNPRHLVRRRGQEARLRCSPMKGHSHVYWYRQLPEEGLKFMVYLQKENIIDESGMPKERFSAEFPKEGPSILRIQQVVRGDSAAYFCASSPNFGKGGSETQYFGPGTRLLVL.

This chain links TRBV11-3 with TRBJ2-6; D call uncertain. The CDR3 has 17 residues. Per germline, CDR1 SGHNT and CDR2 YENEEA. The V end lost 5 bases, the J end lost 2 bases, and 16 bases lay between the germline ends. The CDR3 sequence: CASSPAGPGPGANVLTF. The CDR3 DNA reads as TGTGCCAGCAGCCCAGCCGGGCCAGGACCTGGGGCCAACGTCCTGACTTTC. The full variable domain, its missing parts supplied by reference TRBV11-3 and TRBJ2-6, is EAGVVQSPRYKIIEKKQPVAFWCNPISGHNTLYWYLQNLGQGPELLIRYENEEAVDDSQLPKDRFSAERLKGVDSTLKIQPAELGDSAVYLCASSPAGPGPGANVLTFGAGSRLTVL.